This note documents a single T cell receptor beta chain sequence. The antigen it recognizes is unknown. No much larger clone exists at a distance of one base, and base qualities are not known. CDR1 and CDR2 were assigned from the germline V gene (reference sequence) as SEHNR and FQNEAQ. Trimming removed 3 bases from V and 0 bases from J, leaving 14 bases between the germline ends. The CDR3 holds 16 amino acids from the cysteine to the phenylalanine. The read is trimmed to its CDR3 DNA, 48 bases read in frame from base 1. The data originate from a study of beta chain features in type 1 diabetes (dated by TCRdb to between 2018 and 2020). Some background on the complete study: Mean age, gender distribution, total cell number and subset yield did not differ between patients and healthy donors. A total of about 100,000,000 sorted cells were examined across all samples, and RNA yield correlated strongly with the number of cells per subset. In the study, TCRB repertoires of sorted circulating CD4+ T cell subsets from recently diagnosed type 1 diabetes patients were compared with those of matched healthy donors. Naive and central memory subsets were obtained from all 30 or so donors, but regulatory and stem cell-like memory subsets were isolated from only 8 patients and roughly 8 healthy donors.

The High Capacity cDNA Reverse Transcription Kit was used to reverse transcribe all of the isolated RNA, meaning that expressed TCRB transcripts were what got sequenced. Naive, central memory and regulatory T cell samples underwent deep immunoSEQ sequencing, averaging around 4 million total reads per sample. After sorted cells were lysed in RLT buffer, RNA was extracted with DNase-treated RNeasy Micro or Mini kits, with the choice depending on cell number. To prevent cross-contamination, each cell subset was processed individually, whereas patient and healthy donor samples were processed jointly. Using the immunoSEQ multiplex PCR, TCRB sequences were amplified from cDNA into 87-bp fragments spanning the CDR3 region. The amplicons were sequenced using the Illumina HiSeq platform. Under the source paper's analysis protocol: PCR bias was corrected computationally using synthetic template baselines, and reads within Hamming distance 2 were collapsed, with unmergeable singletons discarded. By aligning reads against IMGT, V, D and J genes, CDR3 length, and insertions or deletions at six rearrangement sites were assigned. Within each subset, clonotype counts were normalized to the number of sorted cells before true diversity and Gini coefficients were calculated with the tcR R package. The overlap coefficient, calculated on TCRB nucleotide sequences, was used to quantify repertoire sharing. TCRdb limited this immuneACCESS table to in-frame rearrangements with V and J called. A share of clones is missing; checked studies link under half to unresolved V genes, and the rest is unexplained. The DNA gave D and trimming, while V, J and clone size come from that table. Across this sample there are 150,000 to 200,000 clones, with approximately 13% seen only once. Clones ranked in the top ten supply about 0.58% of the sample.

The full study reports these points: Shorter templates might have been favored by PCR, but patient and control samples were amplified and corrected together, so both groups would have been affected equally by any skew. Patients with type 1 diabetes made fewer insertions and deleted more nucleotides at VDJ recombination sites, implying thymic rearrangement abnormalities. Because cDNA rather than genomic DNA was sequenced, highly expressing activated cells could have been over-represented, although no difference in activation and CD3 levels was found between groups. HLA sub-analyses involved small numbers of individuals, so any influence of HLA type on TCRB rearrangement remained unresolved. A moderate but significant shortening of TCRB CDR3 length was observed in type 1 diabetes patients in all four CD4+ subsets. Naive, central memory and regulatory TCRB repertoires appeared to be more similar among patients than among healthy donors.

Each donor gave one peripheral blood draw, about 100 mL on average, collected into heparinised tubes. A BD FACSAria II was used to sort naive, central memory, regulatory and stem cell-like memory CD4+ T cells with a panel that included CD45RO, CCR7, CD25, CD127, CD95 and CD27. All sorted populations exceeded 95% purity. Right away, PBMCs were isolated by Lymphoprep density gradient centrifugation and were stained directly, with no culture step. So that batch effects would be minimized, each experiment stained and sorted samples in pairs, pairing one healthy donor with one patient. The V and J segments used are TRBV7-9 and TRBJ1-1; the D gene is not confidently resolved. The sequence came from a woman aged 18-29 years in good health. The specimen sequenced was central memory CD4+ T cells from blood. Here is the DNA: TGTGCCAGCAGCTTCGTCTCTGGCCCCCTGAACACTGAAGCTTTCTTT. This translates into CASSFVSGPLNTEAFF.